This TCR beta chain was captured by sequencing in a study of early T cells in non-severe SARS-CoV-2 infection. A few counts support this clonotype. Each cDNA molecule carried a unique molecular identifier. From the 5' RACE reads, TCRdb called clonotypes with MiXCR, one entry per CDR3 protein. The data contain around 57,000 distinct CDR3 sequences, around 7.5% of them singletons. This CDR3 has 16 amino acids. Unmatched junction bases numbered 9, after V lost 5 bases and J lost 2 bases. Looked up from germline, CDR1 is MNHEY and CDR2 is SMNVEV (reference sequence). The chain uses TRBV27 and TRBJ2-7; 10 bases are shared with TRBD1. This clonotype originated in an adult who was a healthcare worker with PCR-confirmed SARS-CoV-2 infection or an uninfected control (not recorded which). Specimen: whole blood. Here the CDR3 reads CASSAQPGQGPYEQYF. CDR3 sequence (DNA): TGTGCCAGCAGTGCCCAGCCGGGACAGGGGCCCTACGAGCAGTACTTC.